The clone carrying this T cell receptor (beta chain) has a handful of counts. This sample stems from a study of T-cell reconstitution after alpha-beta-depleted transplantation in children. Library preparation (for TCRbeta) was performed with unique molecular identifiers. TCRdb itself ran the PCR reads through MiXCR, one entry per CDR3 protein. Found here are 300,000 to 350,000 distinct CDR3 sequences, about a quarter of them singletons; the top ten hold 10% to 11%. CDR1 and CDR2 (germline): LGHDT, YNNKEL (reference sequence). This CDR3 spans 16 amino acids. The V gene lost 2 bases and the J gene lost 9 bases, with 20 bases spanning the gap.

The TCR sequence derives from a male patient younger than 18 who had a stem cell transplant for acute lymphoblastic leukemia, so the T cells may come from the graft donor. The V call is TRBV3-1, the J call TRBJ2-1, with D possibly being TRBD2 (5 bases). The input for sequencing was PBMCs, mostly from graft donor cells, taken 180 days after TCRalphabeta/CD19-depleted stem cell transplant. The CDR3 sequence: CASSQIGGGHGREQFF. CDR3 coding DNA: TGTGCCAGCAGCCAAATCGGCGGAGGCCACGGGCGTGAGCAGTTCTTC.